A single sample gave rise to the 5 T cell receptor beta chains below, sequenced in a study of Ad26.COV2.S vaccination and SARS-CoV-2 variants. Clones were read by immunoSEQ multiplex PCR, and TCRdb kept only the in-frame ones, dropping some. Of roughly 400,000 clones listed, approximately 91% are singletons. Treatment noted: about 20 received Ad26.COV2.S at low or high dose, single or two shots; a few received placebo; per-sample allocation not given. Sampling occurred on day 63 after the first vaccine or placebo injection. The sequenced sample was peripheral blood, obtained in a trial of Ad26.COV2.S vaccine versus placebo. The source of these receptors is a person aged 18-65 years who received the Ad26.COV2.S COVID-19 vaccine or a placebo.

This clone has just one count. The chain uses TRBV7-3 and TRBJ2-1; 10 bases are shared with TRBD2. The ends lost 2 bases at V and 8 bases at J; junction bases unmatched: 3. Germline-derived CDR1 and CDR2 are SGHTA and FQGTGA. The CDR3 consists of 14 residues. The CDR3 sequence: CASSLSSGSDEQFF. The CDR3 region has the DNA TGTGCCAGCAGCTTATCTAGCGGGAGCGATGAGCAGTTCTTC.

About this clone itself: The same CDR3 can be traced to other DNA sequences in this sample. CDR3 sequence reads: CASTRDSSYNSPLHF. The DNA for the CDR3 is TGTGCCAGCACCAGGGATAGCTCCTATAATTCACCCCTCCACTTT. This chain joins TRBV6-5 and TRBJ1-6, with TRBD1 as a possible D gene (5 bases). Germline CDR1 MNHEY, CDR2 SVGAGI. V was clipped by 7 bases and J by 0 bases, with 10 bases between them. The CDR3 is 15 residues long.

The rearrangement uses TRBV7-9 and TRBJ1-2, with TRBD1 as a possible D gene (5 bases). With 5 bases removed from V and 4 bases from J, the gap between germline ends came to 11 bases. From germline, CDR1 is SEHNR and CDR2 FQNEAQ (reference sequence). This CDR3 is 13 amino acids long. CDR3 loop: CASSTGGTYGYTF. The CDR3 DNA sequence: TGTGCCAGCAGCACGGGGGGGACCTATGGCTACACCTTC. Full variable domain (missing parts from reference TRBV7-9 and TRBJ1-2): DTGVSQNPRHKITKRGQNVTFRCDPISEHNRLYWYRQTLGQGPEFLTYFQNEAQLEKSRLLSDRFSAERPKGSFSTLEIQRTEQGDSAMYLCASSTGGTYGYTFGSGTRLTVV.

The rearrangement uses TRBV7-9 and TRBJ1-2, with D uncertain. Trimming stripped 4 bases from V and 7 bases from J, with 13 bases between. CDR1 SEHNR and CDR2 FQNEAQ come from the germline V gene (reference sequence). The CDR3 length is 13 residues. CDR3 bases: TGTGCCAGCAGCTCCGGACCGCTCAGTGGCTACACCTTC. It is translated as CASSSGPLSGYTF.

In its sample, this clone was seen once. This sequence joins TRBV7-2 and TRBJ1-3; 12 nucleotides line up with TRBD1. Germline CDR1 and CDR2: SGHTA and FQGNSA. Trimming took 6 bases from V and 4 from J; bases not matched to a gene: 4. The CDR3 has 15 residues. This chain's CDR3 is CASRRDRGQGNTIYF. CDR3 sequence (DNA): TGTGCCAGCAGACGGGACAGGGGGCAAGGAAACACCATATATTTT.